One and the same sample provided the 16 T cell receptor beta chains below, sequenced in a study of T-cell reconstitution after alpha-beta-depleted transplantation in children. The TCRbeta library was prepared with unique molecular identifiers. TCRdb re-analysed the PCR reads in MiXCR, keeping a single row per CDR3 protein. The sample lists 600,000 or so distinct CDR3 sequences, under 25% occurring once. This material consisted of PBMCs, mostly from graft donor cells, taken 360 days after TCRalphabeta/CD19-depleted stem cell transplant. The receptor source for this set is a boy under two years old who had a stem cell transplant for acute myeloid leukemia, so the T cells may come from the graft donor.

This clonotype was picked up many times. The V gene is TRBV27, the J gene TRBJ1-5; D might be TRBD1 (5 bases). The CDR3 extends over 12 amino acids. Germline V gene sequence: CDR1 MNHEY, CDR2 SMNVEV (reference sequence). Trimming removed 2 bases at V and 16 bases at J, with 15 bases between. The DNA for the CDR3 is TGTGCCAGCAGTTTAATGGGGGGGGATACCCATTTT. Translation: CASSLMGGDTHF.

This clonotype was recorded a few times. The genes are TRBV24-1 and TRBJ2-1; 9 bases match TRBD2. The CDR3 extends over 15 amino acids. Trimming at V came to 4 bases and at J to 4 bases, leaving 4 bases not matched to a gene. Germline lookup yields CDR1 KGHDR and CDR2 SFDVKD. In nucleotides, the CDR3 is TGTGCCACCAGTGACAGCGGGGGGAGATACAATGAGCAGTTCTTC. This encodes CATSDSGGRYNEQFF.

This clonotype was counted once. This sequence joins TRBV12-5 and TRBJ2-3; 7 bases are a match to TRBD2. The CDR3 consists of 14 residues. CDR1 LGHNT and CDR2 FRNRAP come from the germline V gene. With 5 bases clipped from V and 2 bases from J, the junction kept 4 bases outside the gene matches. The CDR3 sequence is CASGGGGSTDTQYF. The CDR3, as DNA: TGTGCTAGTGGTGGGGGGGGGTCCACAGATACGCAGTATTTT.

V usage is TRBV5-1 and J usage is TRBJ2-2, with no clear D. The germline CDR1 and CDR2 sequences are SGHRS and YFSETQ. Trimming shortened V by 2 bases and J by 7 bases, and 6 bases separated the two germline ends. This CDR3 has 12 amino acids. The CDR3 bases are TGCGCCAGCAGCTTCGCAGGCGGGGAGCTGTTTTTT. Translated, it gives CASSFAGGELFF.

This clonotype was seen repeatedly, ten times or more. CDR3: CASSVFNQPQHF. The DNA of the CDR3 is TGTGCCAGCAGCGTATTTAATCAGCCCCAGCATTTT. The chain employs TRBV12-3 or TRBV12-4 and TRBJ1-5; D is unresolved. This CDR3 comprises 12 residues. Trimming took off 6 bases at V and 4 bases at J, with 7 bases between the two ends.

The genes are TRBV9 and TRBJ1-6; perhaps TRBD1 as D (6 bases). The CDR3 is 14 amino acids. Germline V gene lookup returns CDR1 SGDLS and CDR2 YYNGEE. V dropped 3 bases and J dropped 5 bases, with 9 bases sitting between them. The CDR3 region is CASSEGHDNSPLHF. The CDR3 DNA follows: TGTGCCAGCAGCGAGGGACACGATAATTCACCCCTCCACTTT.

This clonotype was counted many times. The rearrangement uses TRBV11-2 and TRBJ2-1, with a weak D call TRBD2 (7 bases). CDR1 is SGHAT and CDR2 is FQNNGV in the germline V gene. The CDR3 consists of 17 residues. V was shortened by 0 bases and J by 3 bases, with 15 bases between the two germline ends. Here the CDR3 reads CASSLDGGGGYYNEQFF. As DNA, the CDR3 is TGTGCCAGCAGCTTAGACGGGGGCGGGGGCTACTACAATGAGCAGTTCTTC.

This clonotype appeared many times. One end of the junction varies from germline; a read error may be responsible. V and J are TRBV12-3 or TRBV12-4 and TRBJ2-2; maybe TRBD1 (6 bases). CDR3 length: 13 amino acids. Here the CDR3 DNA reads TGTGCCAGCAGCCCACGGGACACAGGGGAGCTGTTTTTT. Translated, it gives CASSPRDTGELFF.

In its sample, this clonotype was seen once. The V call is TRBV15, the J call TRBJ2-1; 9 positions match TRBD1. The CDR3 is 16 amino acids. Losses at the gene ends were 0 bases for V and 4 bases for J; bases not matched to a gene: 4. The germline gives CDR1 LNHNV, CDR2 YYDKDF (reference sequence). The CDR3 DNA reads TGTGCCACCAGCAGAGAGAAGACAGGGGGGTACAATGAGCAGTTCTTC. It encodes CATSREKTGGYNEQFF. The whole variable domain, filled in from reference TRBV15 and TRBJ2-1, reads DAMVIQNPRYQVTQFGKPVTLSCSQTLNHNVMYWYQQKSSQAPKLLFHYYDKDFNNEADTPDNFQSRRPNTSFCFLDIRSPGLGDTAMYLCATSREKTGGYNEQFFGPGTRLTVL.

The V and J genes are TRBV6-2 or TRBV6-3 and TRBJ2-5, with TRBD2 identical over 7 bases. Germline-derived CDR1 and CDR2 are MNHEY and SVGEGT. This CDR3 is 13 amino acids long. Trimming cost V 10 bases and J 2 bases; bases outside gene matches: 7. The CDR3 sequence: CATQAGMQETQYF. The CDR3 bases are TGTGCCACCCAAGCGGGGATGCAAGAGACCCAGTACTTC.

V is TRBV28 and J is TRBJ2-2, with 7 nucleotides matching TRBD1. With 8 bases clipped from V and 1 base from J, the junction kept 7 bases outside the gene matches. CDR3 length: 15 residues. Germline lookup yields CDR1 MDHEN and CDR2 SYDVKM. The CDR3, as DNA: TGTGCCAGCTGCATCCGGACAGGGAACACCGGGGAGCTGTTTTTT. Translation: CASCIRTGNTGELFF.

This clonotype has just a few counts. The V and J genes are TRBV10-3 and TRBJ2-2; weak D call: TRBD1 (6 bases). V was shortened by 7 bases and J by 7 bases, with 7 bases between the two germline ends. The length of the CDR3 is 11 residues. The germline V gene has CDR1 ENHRY and CDR2 SYGVKD. CDR3 in amino acids: CAITGDGELFF. As DNA, the CDR3 is TGTGCCATCACAGGGGACGGGGAGCTGTTTTTT.

The CDR3 nucleotides read TGTGCCAGCAGTTCCCAGGGGGCGACGCTATACGAGCAGTACTTC. Encoded protein: CASSSQGATLYEQYF. The gene calls are TRBV12-3 or TRBV12-4 and TRBJ2-7, with TRBD1 matching over 8 bases. The CDR3 has 15 residues. V lost 4 bases, J lost 4 bases, and 9 bases stayed unmatched.

This clonotype came up once. V usage is TRBV20-1 and J usage is TRBJ2-4; D possibly matches TRBD1 or TRBD2 (5 bases each). Germline V gene data show CDR1 as DFQATT and CDR2 as SNEGSKA (reference sequence). The V end was cut by 4 bases, the J end by 4 bases, with 11 bases between. The CDR3 extends over 13 amino acids. The CDR3 DNA reads TGCAGTGCTACCCGGGACGGAAAAAACATTCAGTACTTC. It translates to CSATRDGKNIQYF.

This clonotype showed up just a few times. The chain employs TRBV20-1 and TRBJ2-1; 9 bases agree with TRBD2. V lost 3 bases and J lost 2; bases outside the gene matches: 20. Germline V CDR1 and CDR2: DFQATT, SNEGSKA (reference sequence). This CDR3 region has 20 residues. The DNA of the CDR3 is TGCAGTGCTAGGCCCTCCGTTATTATTAGCGGGGGCACTACCTACAATGAGCAGTTCTTC. Its protein is CSARPSVIISGGTTYNEQFF.

This clonotype was counted only a few times. V usage is TRBV20-1 and J usage is TRBJ2-3; 7 nucleotides agree with TRBD2. This CDR3 region has 13 residues. The J segment lost 1 base and the V segment lost 5 bases, leaving 3 bases of the junction unmatched. The germline V gene has CDR1 DFQATT and CDR2 SNEGSKA (reference sequence). The CDR3 coding sequence is TGCAGTGCTTCAACTAGCGGCACAGATACGCAGTATTTT. Protein: CSASTSGTDTQYF.